Following are 20 T cell receptor beta chains from one sample sequenced in a study of T cells in Graves' hyperthyroidism and ophthalmopathy. Researchers amplified the TCR beta CDR3 regions from RNA transcripts. First-round RT-PCR with HTBI primers amplified the TCR CDR3 region. TCRdb re-analysed the multiplex PCR reads in MiXCR, keeping a single row per CDR3 protein. The table has 690,000 or so distinct CDR3 sequences, under 20% seen once. The sequenced sample consisted of blood. The source is a woman in her 50s with Graves' hyperthyroidism that later progressed to Graves' ophthalmopathy.

This chain links TRBV18 with TRBJ2-2; D may be TRBD2 (5 bases). The CDR3 contains 15 residues. Germline lookup yields CDR1 KGHSH and CDR2 LQKENI. V gave up 3 bases and J gave up 2 bases, with 10 bases separating them. The chain's CDR3 is CASSPPADNTGELFF. CDR3 DNA: TGTGCCAGCTCACCCCCAGCGGATAACACCGGGGAGCTGTTTTTT.

This clonotype was seen a few times. The V gene is TRBV5-1, the J gene TRBJ2-7, with D perhaps matching TRBD1 (6 bases). In germline, CDR1 is SGHRS, CDR2 YFSETQ. V gave up 0 bases and J gave up 7 bases, with 14 bases separating them. This CDR3 contains 14 residues. The CDR3 bases are TGCGCCAGCAGCTTGGCTGGGGGCTCGGAGGAGCAGTACTTC. This codes for CASSLAGGSEEQYF.

This clonotype showed up many times. This sequence joins TRBV5-6 and TRBJ1-1, with no clear D. The CDR3 is 13 residues long. Trimming took off 4 bases at V and 0 bases at J, with 7 bases between the two ends. The germline V gene encodes CDR1 SGHDT and CDR2 YYEEEE. CDR3 amino acids: CASSRNMNTEAFF. For the CDR3, the DNA is TGTGCCAGCAGCAGGAACATGAACACTGAAGCTTTCTTT.

V and J are TRBV3-1 and TRBJ1-5, with a weak D call TRBD1 (5 bases). Trimming took off 1 base at V and 7 bases at J, with 8 bases between the two ends. The CDR3 covers 13 residues. Germline V CDR1 and CDR2: LGHDT, YNNKEL (reference sequence). CDR3: CASSQVRGQPQHF. The CDR3 DNA sequence: TGTGCCAGCAGCCAAGTTAGGGGACAGCCCCAGCATTTT.

This clonotype has only a few counts. CDR3: CASSEARVLSSGANVLTF. The CDR3, as DNA: TGTGCCAGCAGTGAGGCCAGGGTATTAAGCTCTGGGGCCAACGTCCTGACTTTC. The chain is built from TRBV2 and TRBJ2-6; D is possibly TRBD1 (5 bases). Germline CDR1 and CDR2: SNHLY and FYNNEI. The CDR3 has 18 amino acids. Deletions cut 3 bases from V and 0 bases from J, with 15 bases between.

This clonotype was detected many times. The V and J genes are TRBV2 and TRBJ2-7; TRBD1 might be the D (5 bases). The CDR3 covers 14 residues. Germline loops: CDR1 SNHLY, CDR2 FYNNEI. Trimming removed 1 base at V and 6 bases at J, with 13 bases between. CDR3 sequence reads: CASSEERPRGEQYF. The DNA of the CDR3 is TGTGCCAGCAGTGAAGAGCGCCCAAGGGGCGAGCAGTACTTC. Combining the CDR3 with reference TRBV2 and TRBJ2-7 gives the whole variable domain EPEVTQTPSHQVTQMGQEVILRCVPISNHLYFYWYRQILGQKVEFLVSFYNNEISEKSEIFDDQFSVERPDGSNFTLKIRSTKLEDSAMYFCASSEERPRGEQYFGPGTRLTVT.

The rearrangement uses TRBV5-4 and TRBJ2-1; 7 bases agree with TRBD1. Germline loops: CDR1 SGHNT, CDR2 YYREEE (reference sequence). This CDR3 comprises 15 residues. Unmatched junction bases numbered 10, after V lost 0 bases and J lost 10 bases. The CDR3 is CASSLERQGEKEQFF. Here the CDR3 DNA reads TGTGCCAGCAGCTTGGAGAGACAGGGCGAGAAAGAGCAGTTCTTC.

Ten or more counts support this clonotype. The chain uses TRBV5-1 and TRBJ2-2; D is ambiguous. Trimming left V 7 bases short and J 0 bases short, with 16 bases between. This CDR3 contains 16 residues. CDR1 SGHRS and CDR2 YFSETQ come from the germline V gene. DNA of the CDR3: TGCGCCAGCCGGGTCCGCGGCGACTCGAACACCGGGGAGCTGTTTTTT. Its translation: CASRVRGDSNTGELFF.

The V call is TRBV15, the J call TRBJ2-7, with unresolved D. The CDR3 runs to 14 residues. Germline V lookup: CDR1 LNHNV, CDR2 YYDKDF (reference sequence). Trimming removed 1 base at V and 2 bases at J, with 9 bases between. In DNA, the CDR3 is TGTGCCACCAGCAGAGCGGGCCCGACCTACGAGCAGTACTTC. This gives the protein CATSRAGPTYEQYF.

The chain employs TRBV9 and TRBJ1-4, with D possibly TRBD1 on 6 matching bases. Germline assignment: CDR1 SGDLS and CDR2 YYNGEE. The ends were cut back, 3 bases at V and 7 bases at J, with 10 bases in the middle. This CDR3 is built from 13 residues. CDR3 nucleotides: TGTGCCAGCAGCGGGCAGGGGTTTGAAAAACTGTTTTTT. Its protein product is CASSGQGFEKLFF.

The chain employs TRBV30 and TRBJ1-5, with D possibly matching TRBD1 (5 bases). V gave up 3 bases and J gave up 2 bases, with 11 bases separating them. The CDR3 has 14 residues. In germline, CDR1 is GTSNPN, CDR2 SVGIG (reference sequence). The CDR3 sequence: CAWRDQGGNQPQHF. In nucleotides, the CDR3 is TGTGCCTGGAGAGACCAGGGTGGCAATCAGCCCCAGCATTTT. The whole variable domain, filled in from reference TRBV30 and TRBJ1-5, reads SQTIHQWPATLVQPVGSPLSLECTVEGTSNPNLYWYRQAAGRGLQLLFYSVGIGQISSEVPQNLSASRPQDRQFILSSKKLLLSDSGFYLCAWRDQGGNQPQHFGDGTRLSIL.

This clonotype was counted many times. The chain links TRBV2 to TRBJ1-2; no reliable D call. Germline lookup yields CDR1 SNHLY and CDR2 FYNNEI. The CDR3 extends over 14 amino acids. V was cut by 4 bases and J by 3 bases, with 12 bases left in between. CDR3 region: CASSGVGMDYGYTF. CDR3 DNA: TGTGCCAGCAGTGGGGTTGGCATGGACTATGGCTACACCTTC.

V is TRBV29-1 and J is TRBJ2-7; D not resolved. Germline CDR1 and CDR2: SQVTM and ANQGSEA. Trimming took 5 bases from V and 1 from J, leaving 9 bases between them. The CDR3 runs to 12 residues. In DNA, the CDR3 is TGCAGCGTTCTGGTTGGTTCCTACGAGCAGTACTTC. It translates to CSVLVGSYEQYF.

This clonotype has a count of ten or more. J is TRBJ2-5 and V is TRBV3-1, with D uncertain. The V gene lost 1 base and the J gene lost 5 bases, with 11 bases spanning the gap. This CDR3 region has 14 residues. Germline CDR1 LGHDT, CDR2 YNNKEL (reference sequence). The CDR3 is CASSQVGDLETQYF. CDR3 in DNA: TGTGCCAGCAGCCAAGTTGGGGATCTGGAGACCCAGTACTTC.

The CDR3 DNA reads TGTGCCAGCAGCATAGATGTTGAGGGGGGGGGGCCCTTGGCAGCTGAGCAGTTCTTC. Translating gives CASSIDVEGGGPLAAEQFF. The chain is built from TRBV7-6 and TRBJ2-1; a possible D gene is TRBD2 (7 bases). Trimming shortened V by 5 bases and J by 9 bases, and 32 bases separated the two germline ends. The CDR3 has 19 residues. Germline V gene lookup returns CDR1 SGHVS and CDR2 FNYEAQ.

This clonotype was counted ten times or more. The V and J genes are TRBV12-3 or TRBV12-4 and TRBJ1-6; D gene unclear. Trimming took off 5 bases at V and 8 bases at J, with 7 bases between the two ends. The length of the CDR3 is 12 residues. This chain's CDR3 is CASSNTDSPLHF. The CDR3 bases are TGTGCCAGCAGTAATACTGATTCACCCCTCCACTTT.

This clonotype was seen ten or more times. The chain uses TRBV20-1 and TRBJ1-5; TRBD1 agrees at 7 bases. V shed 1 base, J shed 0 bases, and the junction held 3 bases outside the gene matches. Germline loops: CDR1 DFQATT, CDR2 SNEGSKA (reference sequence). CDR3 length equals 15 residues. Written as DNA, the CDR3 is TGCAGTGCTAGAGTTCGACAGGGTAGCAATCAGCCCCAGCATTTT. Residues: CSARVRQGSNQPQHF.

This clonotype was seen more than once but under ten times. The chain carries TRBV7-9 and TRBJ2-3; D possibly corresponds to TRBD2 (7 bases). Germline V gene data show CDR1 as SEHNR and CDR2 as FQNEAQ (reference sequence). The ends were cut back, 2 bases at V and 1 base at J, with 25 bases in the middle. The CDR3 has 20 residues. CDR3: CASSLFRGTGGGFRTDTQYF. The DNA for the CDR3 is TGTGCCAGCAGCTTATTCCGTGGTACGGGGGGCGGATTTCGCACAGATACGCAGTATTTT.

In the case of this clonotype: This clone may be a read error of a much larger clone one base away. This sequence joins TRBV11-2 and TRBJ1-3; TRBD1 might be the D (5 bases). This CDR3 spans 14 amino acids. CDR1 is SGHAT and CDR2 is FQNNGV in the germline V gene. CDR3 in amino acids: CAGSAGHFGNTIYF. In DNA form, the CDR3 reads TGTGCCGGCAGCGCAGGACATTTTGGAAACACCATATATTTT.

This rearrangement joins TRBV14 to TRBJ1-2; 7 bases map to TRBD1. J lost 4 bases, V lost 0 bases, and 8 bases had no gene match. The V gene's germline CDR1 is SGHDN and CDR2 FVKESK. This CDR3 is 16 amino acids long. The CDR3 DNA reads TGTGCCAGCAGCCAAGACCCCAGGGGGGTTCTCTATGGCTACACCTTC. It yields the protein CASSQDPRGVLYGYTF.